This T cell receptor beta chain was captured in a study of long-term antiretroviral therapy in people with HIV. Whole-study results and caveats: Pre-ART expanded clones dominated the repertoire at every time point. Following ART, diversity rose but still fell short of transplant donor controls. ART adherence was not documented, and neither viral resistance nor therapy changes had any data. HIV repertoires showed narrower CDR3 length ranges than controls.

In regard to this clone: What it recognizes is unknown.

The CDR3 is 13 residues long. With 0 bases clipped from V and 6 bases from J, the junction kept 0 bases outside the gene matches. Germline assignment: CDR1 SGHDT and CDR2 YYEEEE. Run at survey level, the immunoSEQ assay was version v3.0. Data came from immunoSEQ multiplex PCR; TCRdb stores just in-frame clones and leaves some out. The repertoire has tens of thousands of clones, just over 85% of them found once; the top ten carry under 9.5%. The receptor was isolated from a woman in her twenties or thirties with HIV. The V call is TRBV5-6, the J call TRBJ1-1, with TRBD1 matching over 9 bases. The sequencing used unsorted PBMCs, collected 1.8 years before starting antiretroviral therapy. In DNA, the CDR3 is TGTGCCAGCAGCTTGGGACAGGGGGCTGAAGCTTTCTTT. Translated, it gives CASSLGQGAEAFF.